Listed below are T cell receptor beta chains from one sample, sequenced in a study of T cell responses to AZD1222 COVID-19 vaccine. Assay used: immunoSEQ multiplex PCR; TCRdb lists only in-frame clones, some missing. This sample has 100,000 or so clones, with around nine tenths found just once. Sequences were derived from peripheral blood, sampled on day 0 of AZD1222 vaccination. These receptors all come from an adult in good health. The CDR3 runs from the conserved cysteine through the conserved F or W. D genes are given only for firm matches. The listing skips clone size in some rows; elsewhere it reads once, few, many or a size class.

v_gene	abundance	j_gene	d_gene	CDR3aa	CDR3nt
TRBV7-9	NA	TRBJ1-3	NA	CASSIQALSGNTIYF	TGTGCCAGCAGCATTCAGGCACTCTCTGGAAACACCATATATTTT
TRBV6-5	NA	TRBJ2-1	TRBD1	CASRTTQGSYNEQFF	TGTGCCAGCAGGACAACACAGGGGTCATACAATGAGCAGTTCTTC
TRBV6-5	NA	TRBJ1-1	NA	CASSYSGGIQAFF	TGTGCCAGCAGTTACTCAGGAGGGATTCAAGCTTTCTTT
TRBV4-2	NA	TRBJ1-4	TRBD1	CASSQGQINEKLFF	TGTGCCAGCAGCCAGGGACAGATTAATGAAAAACTGTTTTTT
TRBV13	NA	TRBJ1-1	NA	CASSVLTGSQAFF	TGTGCCAGCAGCGTATTAACAGGGTCCCAAGCTTTCTTT
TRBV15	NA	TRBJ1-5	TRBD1	CATSRVSRGGEPQHF	TGTGCCACCAGCAGAGTGAGCAGGGGGGGAGAGCCCCAGCATTTT
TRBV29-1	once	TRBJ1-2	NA	CSVLHSDRNYGYTF	TGCAGCGTGCTCCATTCGGACAGAAACTATGGCTACACCTTC
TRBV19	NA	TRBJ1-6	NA	CASSSLGVGNSPLHF	TGTGCCAGTAGTAGCCTAGGGGTAGGTAATTCACCCCTCCACTTT
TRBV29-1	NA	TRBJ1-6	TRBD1	CSVGDRVNSPLHF	TGCAGCGTCGGTGACAGGGTCAATTCACCCCTCCACTTT
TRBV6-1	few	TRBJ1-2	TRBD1	CASSEAGTGGGYTF	TGTGCCAGCAGTGAAGCGGGGACAGGGGGCGGCTACACCTTC
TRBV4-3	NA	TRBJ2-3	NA	CASSQDPPLGIGTDTQYF	TGCGCCAGCAGCCAAGATCCCCCGCTAGGAATAGGAACAGATACGCAGTATTTT
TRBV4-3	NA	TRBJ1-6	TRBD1	CASSPRQGHNSPLHF	TGCGCCAGCAGCCCCAGACAGGGTCATAATTCACCCCTCCACTTT
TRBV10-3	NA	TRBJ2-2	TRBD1	CAISESSGTGVYSNTGELFF	TGTGCCATTAGTGAGTCGAGTGGGACAGGGGTCTACTCAAACACCGGGGAGCTGTTTTTT
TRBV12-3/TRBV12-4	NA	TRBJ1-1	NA	CASRQNTEAFF	TGTGCCAGCAGACAGAACACTGAAGCTTTCTTT
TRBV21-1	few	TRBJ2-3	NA	CASSNFGSRNTDTQYF	TGTGCCAGCAGCAACTTCGGCTCTCGAAACACAGATACGCAGTATTTT
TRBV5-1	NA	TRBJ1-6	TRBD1	CASSLGQGVSYNSPLHF	TGCGCCAGCAGCTTGGGGCAGGGGGTATCCTATAATTCACCCCTCCACTTT
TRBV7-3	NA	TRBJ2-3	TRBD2	CASSITSGGTDTQYF	TGTGCCAGCAGCATTACTAGCGGAGGCACAGATACGCAGTATTTT
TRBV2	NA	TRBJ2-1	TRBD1	CASSLTGGGRLSYNEQFF	TGTGCCAGCAGTCTGACAGGGGGCGGTCGGCTTTCCTACAATGAGCAGTTCTTC
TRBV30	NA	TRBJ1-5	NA	CAWSVFRNRGNQPQHF	TGTGCCTGGAGTGTCTTCCGGAACAGGGGCAATCAGCCCCAGCATTTT
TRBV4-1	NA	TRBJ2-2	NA	CASSLTDAYTGELFF	TGCGCCAGCAGCCTCACAGACGCATACACCGGGGAGCTGTTTTTT
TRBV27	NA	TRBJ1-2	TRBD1	CASRDTGVYGYTF	TGTGCCAGCAGGGATACAGGGGTCTATGGCTACACCTTC
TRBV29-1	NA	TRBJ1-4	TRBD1	CSVERQGELKLFF	TGCAGCGTTGAAAGACAGGGAGAGCTAAAACTGTTTTTT
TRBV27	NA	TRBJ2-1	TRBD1	CASSLLGTGFNEQFF	TGTGCCAGCAGTTTATTAGGGACAGGTTTCAATGAGCAGTTCTTC
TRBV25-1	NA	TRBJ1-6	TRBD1	CASRGDRGNYNSPLHF	TGTGCCAGCAGGGGGGACAGGGGGAACTATAATTCACCCCTCCACTTT
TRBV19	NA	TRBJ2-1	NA	CASSIGVGEQFF	TGTGCCAGTAGTATAGGGGTGGGGGAGCAGTTCTTC
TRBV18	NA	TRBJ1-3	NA	CASSPVNTIYF	TGTGCCAGCTCACCCGTTAACACCATATATTTT
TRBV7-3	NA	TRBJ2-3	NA	CASSLMGLDTQYF	TGTGCCAGCAGCTTAATGGGTTTAGATACGCAGTATTTT
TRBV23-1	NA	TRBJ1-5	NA	CASSQVNQPQHF	TGCGCCAGCAGTCAGGTAAATCAGCCCCAGCATTTT
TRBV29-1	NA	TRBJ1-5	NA	CSVGGAWDQPQHF	TGCAGCGTTGGAGGGGCCTGGGATCAGCCCCAGCATTTT
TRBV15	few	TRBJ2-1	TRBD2	CATSTQVGSGGAFNEQFF	TGTGCCACCAGCACCCAGGTCGGTAGCGGGGGGGCCTTCAATGAGCAGTTCTTC
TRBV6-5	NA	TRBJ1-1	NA	CASREDPRGTEAFF	TGTGCCAGCAGGGAGGACCCCCGGGGGACTGAAGCTTTCTTT
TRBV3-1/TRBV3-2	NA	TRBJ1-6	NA	CASSLEGQIYNSPLHF	TGTGCCAGCAGCCTAGAAGGACAGATTTATAATTCACCCCTCCACTTT
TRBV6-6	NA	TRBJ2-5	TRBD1	CASSRRQGSETQYF	TGTGCCAGCAGTCGCAGACAGGGGTCAGAGACCCAGTACTTC
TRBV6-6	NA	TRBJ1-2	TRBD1	CASSLGDSYGYTF	TGTGCCAGCAGCCTTGGGGACAGCTATGGCTACACCTTC
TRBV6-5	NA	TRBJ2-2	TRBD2	CASSYRTSANTGELFF	TGTGCCAGCAGTTATAGGACTAGCGCCAACACCGGGGAGCTGTTTTTT
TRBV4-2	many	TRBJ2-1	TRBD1	CASSLGQGLNEQFF	TGTGCCAGCAGCCTCGGACAGGGACTCAATGAGCAGTTCTTC
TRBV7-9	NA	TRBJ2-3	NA	CASSLDSWTDTQYF	TGTGCCAGCAGCTTAGACAGCTGGACAGATACGCAGTATTTT
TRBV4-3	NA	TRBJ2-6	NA	CASSQEWQGLDSGANVLTF	TGCGCCAGCAGCCAAGAGTGGCAGGGATTGGACTCTGGGGCCAACGTCCTGACTTTC
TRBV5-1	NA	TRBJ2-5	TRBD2	CASSLKAASGGSVQETQYF	TGTGCCAGCTCCTTAAAAGCGGCTAGCGGGGGGTCTGTCCAAGAGACCCAGTACTTC
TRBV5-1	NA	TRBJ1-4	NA	CASRNTGLTNEKLFF	TGCGCCAGCAGAAATACAGGACTTACTAATGAAAAACTGTTTTTT
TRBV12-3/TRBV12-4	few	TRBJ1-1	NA	CASTLGNTEAFF	TGTGCCAGCACCCTTGGGAACACTGAAGCTTTCTTT
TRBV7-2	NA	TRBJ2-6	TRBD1	CASSSQGAVGANVLTF	TGTGCCAGCAGCTCACAGGGGGCTGTTGGGGCCAACGTCCTGACTTTC